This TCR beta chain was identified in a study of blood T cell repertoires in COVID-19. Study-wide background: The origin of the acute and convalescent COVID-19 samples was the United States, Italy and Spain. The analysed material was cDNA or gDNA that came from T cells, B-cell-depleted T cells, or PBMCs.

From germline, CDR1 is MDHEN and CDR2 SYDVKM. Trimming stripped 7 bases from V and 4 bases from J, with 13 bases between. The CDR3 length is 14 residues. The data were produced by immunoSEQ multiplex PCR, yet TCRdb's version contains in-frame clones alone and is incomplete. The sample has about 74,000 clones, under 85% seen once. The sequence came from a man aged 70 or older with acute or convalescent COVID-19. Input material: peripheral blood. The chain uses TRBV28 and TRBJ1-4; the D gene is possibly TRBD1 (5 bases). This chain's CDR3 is CASKPDRINEKLFF. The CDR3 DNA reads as TGTGCCAGCAAACCTGACAGAATTAATGAAAAACTGTTTTTT.